This T cell receptor (beta chain) appears in the sequencing data of a study of Graves' ophthalmopathy and Graves' hyperthyroidism. Turning to the study itself: Prior to any treatment, peripheral blood was collected at the time of initial diagnosis. Findings and caveats of the study: Sensitivity reached around 67% and specificity approximately 72% when the model predicted ophthalmopathy progression.

The germline V gene has CDR1 SQVTM and CDR2 ANQGSEA. V shed 4 bases, J shed 2 bases, and the junction held 9 bases outside the gene matches. The CDR3 totals 15 residues. Excluded were patients with other autoimmune diseases, uncontrolled infections, pregnancy or lactation. The PBMC fraction was derived from under 11 ml of fresh peripheral blood. RNA transcripts were the template, and TCR beta CDR3 regions were amplified from them. HTBI primers were used in a first-round RT-PCR, which preceded a second-round multiplex PCR. TCRdb analysed the multiplex PCR reads with MiXCR anew, one entry per CDR3 protein. The table has approximately 500,000 distinct CDR3 sequences, 13% to 15% seen once; the top ten hold about 10%. This clonotype was found many times. Its antigen is currently unknown.

The specimen sequenced was blood. This clonotype was sampled from a woman in her twenties or thirties with Graves' ophthalmopathy. The chain combines TRBV29-1 with TRBJ2-5; the match to TRBD1 covers 8 bases. CDR3 sequence reads: CSVGGQGARQETQYF. As DNA, the CDR3 is TGCAGCGTTGGAGGCCAGGGGGCGCGGCAAGAGACCCAGTACTTC.